This T cell receptor beta chain was identified in a study of T cell responses to AZD1222 COVID-19 vaccine. Study findings and constraints: Regions 160-218 and 743-854 dominated among vaccine-associated CD4 TCRs spanning spike.

V lost 0 bases to trimming and J lost 1 base, with 5 bases between them. The CDR3 runs 14 residues. CDR1 and CDR2 from the germline V gene are KGHDR and SFDVKD. As for this clone: No antigen is known for it.

Generated by immunoSEQ multiplex PCR, the TCRdb table keeps only in-frame clones and is missing some. The sample includes about 180,000 clones, 88% seen only once; the top ten take roughly 26%. The V call is TRBV24-1, the J call TRBJ1-2, with D hard to call. Here the sequenced sample was peripheral blood, taken 28 days after the second AZD1222 dose. The sequence derives from an adult who received the AZD1222 COVID-19 vaccine. The CDR3 nucleotides are TGTGCCACCAGTGATTTGGAGGGTAACTATGGCTACACCTTC. This sequence encodes CATSDLEGNYGYTF.